The 26 T cell receptor beta chains presented below share a single source sample, sequenced in a study of cytotoxic CD8 clonotypes in ibrutinib-treated CLL. The method was immunoSEQ multiplex PCR; TCRdb's version includes in-frame clones alone and lacks a portion of them. Among more than 140,000 clones listed, around 77% were seen once. The source was PBMCs, collected after 12 months of ibrutinib treatment. The receptors derive from a human donor with chronic lymphocytic leukemia.

This rearrangement joins TRBV7-9 to TRBJ2-2, with D perhaps TRBD2 (6 bases). Germline V gene data show CDR1 as SEHNR and CDR2 as FQNEAQ (reference sequence). V lost 4 bases, J lost 7 bases, and 19 bases lay in between. This CDR3 has 16 amino acids. The CDR3 coding sequence is TGTGCCAGCAGCTCCCAGGGTGGCGGGGTTGTCGGGGAGCTGTTTTTT. It codes for CASSSQGGGVVGELFF.

This clone was observed once. The chain employs TRBV10-3 and TRBJ2-7; D is unresolved. Germline-derived CDR1 and CDR2 are ENHRY and SYGVKD. The V end lost 3 bases, the J end lost 9 bases, and 9 bases lay between the germline ends. The CDR3 is 11 amino acids. The CDR3 loop is CAISDGVWQYF. CDR3 coding DNA: TGTGCCATCAGTGATGGCGTCTGGCAGTACTTC.

The chain employs TRBV7-6 and TRBJ2-1, with TRBD2 matching over 12 bases. The CDR3 covers 18 residues. After removal of 1 base from V and 1 base from J, the junction contained 5 bases not matched to a gene. CDR1 and CDR2 (germline): SGHVS, FNYEAQ. The CDR3 DNA reads TGTGCCAGCAGCTTAGTATCTAGCGGGAGGGGGTCCTACAATGAGCAGTTCTTC. Residues: CASSLVSSGRGSYNEQFF.

This chain links TRBV7-2 with TRBJ2-5; possibly TRBD1 for D (6 bases). The CDR3 is 12 amino acids. V lost 7 bases, J lost 5 bases, and 11 bases lay in between. Germline CDR1 reads SGHTA; CDR2 reads FQGNSA. The CDR3 is CASKRGFETQYF. In nucleotides, the CDR3 is TGTGCCAGCAAAAGGGGGTTTGAGACCCAGTACTTC.

This clone was seen a single time. The chain couples TRBV7-6 to TRBJ2-3, with D possibly being TRBD2 (5 bases). Germline CDR1 reads SGHVS; CDR2 reads FNYEAQ. The CDR3 has 14 residues. Trimming shortened V by 5 bases and J by 4 bases, and 13 bases separated the two germline ends. The CDR3 sequence is CASSRSGGSDTQYF. DNA for the CDR3: TGTGCCAGCAGCCGGAGCGGCGGATCAGATACGCAGTATTTT.

The chain carries TRBV10-3 and TRBJ1-5; 8 positions match TRBD1. V shed 3 bases and J 6 bases; nucleotides not matched to a gene: 4. Germline V lookup: CDR1 ENHRY, CDR2 SYGVKD. CDR3 length: 14 amino acids. For the CDR3, the DNA is TGTGCCATCAGTGAAGGACAGGGAGGTCAGCCCCAGCATTTT. Its protein product is CAISEGQGGQPQHF.

In its sample, this clone was seen a few times. The CDR3 region has the DNA TGTGCCAGCAGCCAAGACACGGTATCCTACGAGCAGTACTTC. It yields the protein CASSQDTVSYEQYF. The chain has TRBV4-2 and TRBJ2-7; D gene unclear. The germline gives CDR1 LGHNA, CDR2 YNFKEQ. Deletions cut 0 bases from V and 1 base from J, with 7 bases between. The length of the CDR3 is 14 residues.

This clone occurred many times. The chain couples TRBV5-1 to TRBJ1-1; the D is unclear. The germline CDR1 and CDR2 sequences are SGHRS and YFSETQ. The V end was cut by 4 bases, the J end by 10 bases, with 14 bases between. The CDR3 is 12 residues long. The CDR3 region is CASSLSGRGAFF. The CDR3 bases are TGCGCCAGCAGCCTGAGTGGGAGAGGAGCTTTCTTT.

The rearrangement joins TRBV21-1 to TRBJ2-1; the table's D gene call, TRBD1, was not cross checked with the DNA. TRBV21-1 is classified as a pseudogene. This CDR3 has 16 amino acids. CDR3 nucleotides: TGTGCCAGCAGCACCTACAGGGACGGCTCCTACAATGAGCAGTTCTTC. Translating it yields CASSTYRDGSYNEQFF.

This clone was found a few times. The genes are TRBV30 and TRBJ2-7; D perhaps matches TRBD1 (5 bases). This CDR3 is 13 amino acids long. Germline lookup yields CDR1 GTSNPN and CDR2 SVGIG (reference sequence). The V end was cut by 2 bases, the J end by 3 bases, with 11 bases between. The CDR3 spells CAWSRGPIYEQYF. The DNA for the CDR3 is TGTGCCTGGAGTAGGGGCCCCATCTACGAGCAGTACTTC.

The sample holds a few counts of this clone. This sequence joins TRBV19 and TRBJ1-1; unclear D gene. CDR1 and CDR2 from the germline V gene are LNHDA and SQIVND (reference sequence). V lost 1 base, J lost 1 base, and 7 bases lay in between. CDR3 length equals 14 residues. CDR3 bases: TGTGCCAGTAGTATAGGAGCCGGGAACACTGAAGCTTTCTTT. Its translation: CASSIGAGNTEAFF.

The chain uses TRBV30 and TRBJ2-5, with 7 nucleotides matching TRBD1. CDR3 length: 12 residues. Germline loops: CDR1 GTSNPN, CDR2 SVGIG (reference sequence). The J segment lost 1 base and the V segment lost 5 bases, leaving 1 base of the junction unmatched. The DNA for the CDR3 is TGTGCCTGGGGGACAGCCCAAGAGACCCAGTACTTC. It translates to CAWGTAQETQYF.

The chain recombines TRBV10-3 with TRBJ2-7, with TRBD2 matching 8 bases. Germline values: CDR1 ENHRY, CDR2 SYGVKD. The V segment lost 4 bases and the J segment 4 bases; nucleotides outside the gene matches: 6. This CDR3 contains 14 residues. The CDR3 DNA is TGTGCCATCAGTGGGGGGACTAGTTTGTACGAGCAGTACTTC. As protein: CAISGGTSLYEQYF.

The rearrangement joins TRBV7-9 to TRBJ1-6; D gene ambiguous. Germline V CDR1 and CDR2: SEHNR, FQNEAQ (reference sequence). The CDR3 is 13 residues long. The germline V and J ends were trimmed by 0 bases and 14 bases, with 11 bases remaining between them. CDR3 bases: TGTGCCAGCAGCTTAGCGGATTTATTCACCCTCCACTTT. Protein product: CASSLADLFTLHF.

The genes are TRBV29-1 and TRBJ2-2; no firm D call. The CDR3 extends over 17 amino acids. Germline V gene sequence: CDR1 SQVTM, CDR2 ANQGSEA. V dropped 1 base and J dropped 0 bases, with 15 bases sitting between them. CDR3 residues: CSVEVRQVPSNTGELFF. The CDR3 nucleotides are TGCAGCGTTGAAGTACGGCAGGTCCCGTCGAACACCGGGGAGCTGTTTTTT.

This rearrangement joins TRBV7-5 to TRBJ2-7; the tabulated D call, TRBD1, remains unverified against the DNA. TRBV7-5 is assigned pseudogene status. The CDR3 contains 15 residues. The DNA of the CDR3 is TGTGTCAGAAGCAGACGGACAGGGGGAACCTACGAGCAGTACTTC. Its protein is CVRSRRTGGTYEQYF.

The chain combines TRBV6-5 with TRBJ2-7; perhaps TRBD1 as D (5 bases). Germline-derived CDR1 and CDR2 are MNHEY and SVGAGI. The ends were cut back, 4 bases at V and 5 bases at J, with 12 bases in the middle. The CDR3 runs 13 residues. CDR3 in DNA: TGTGCCAGCAGTTCCGACAGCGTTCACGAGCAGTACTTC. Protein: CASSSDSVHEQYF.

CDR3 residues: CASSSGGRAQYF. The CDR3 DNA reads TGTGCCAGCAGCTCGGGGGGACGGGCCCAGTACTTC. The chain recombines TRBV5-6 with TRBJ2-5; 7 positions match TRBD2. CDR3 length: 12 amino acids. Germline V gene sequence: CDR1 SGHDT, CDR2 YYEEEE. J lost 9 bases, V lost 3 bases, and 5 bases had no gene match.

This chain links TRBV18 with TRBJ2-7, with 8 bases matching TRBD2. The ends lost 2 bases at V and 1 base at J; junction bases unmatched: 4. Germline V gene data show CDR1 as KGHSH and CDR2 as LQKENI. CDR3 length: 15 residues. CDR3 amino acids: CASSPTGGLSYEQYF. The CDR3 nucleotides are TGTGCCAGCTCACCAACGGGGGGGCTTTCCTACGAGCAGTACTTC.

V and J are TRBV4-1 and TRBJ2-1; perhaps TRBD1 as D (6 bases). CDR3 length: 17 residues. Germline-derived CDR1 and CDR2 are MGHRA and YSYEKL. Trimming removed 1 base at V and 6 bases at J, with 19 bases between. CDR3 sequence (DNA): TGCGCCAGCAGCCAAGGTTTCGCGAGAGGGGGAAGCAATGAGCAGTTCTTC. It encodes CASSQGFARGGSNEQFF.

The V and J genes are TRBV5-1 and TRBJ2-3; D unresolved. Germline lookup yields CDR1 SGHRS and CDR2 YFSETQ. Trimming removed 1 base at V and 1 base at J, with 7 bases between. The CDR3 contains 14 residues. In DNA form, the CDR3 reads TGCGCCAGCAGCTTGCCCCAGGGCACAGATACGCAGTATTTT. Amino acids: CASSLPQGTDTQYF.

The genes are TRBV4-2 and TRBJ1-2; D remains ambiguous. The V end was cut by 5 bases, the J end by 4 bases, with 17 bases between. Germline-derived CDR1 and CDR2 are LGHNA and YNFKEQ. The CDR3 runs 15 residues. In DNA, the CDR3 is TGTGCCAGCAGCTACTTCTATGGGGAAGGCTATGGCTACACCTTC. Protein: CASSYFYGEGYGYTF.

As DNA, the CDR3 is TGTGCCAGCAGTTTAGGGGGGGTCGGACGCAACGAGCAGTACTTC. This sequence encodes CASSLGGVGRNEQYF. The rearrangement joins TRBV27 to TRBJ2-7, with TRBD2 identical over 7 bases. CDR3 length equals 15 residues. After removal of 2 bases from V and 5 bases from J, the junction contained 9 bases not matched to a gene. Germline V gives CDR1 MNHEY, CDR2 SMNVEV (reference sequence).

The chain recombines TRBV19 with TRBJ1-5; D uncertain. CDR1 is LNHDA, CDR2 SQIVND, per germline (reference sequence). CDR3 length equals 15 residues. V dropped 7 bases and J dropped 5 bases, with 18 bases sitting between them. Here the CDR3 DNA reads TGTGCCAGTAAACGTGCGGTGGCACTGCATCAGCCCCAGCATTTT. This translates into CASKRAVALHQPQHF.

V usage is TRBV18 and J usage is TRBJ1-5, with TRBD1 matching 7 bases. CDR3 length: 15 amino acids. V was pared by 8 bases and J by 3 bases, with 10 bases of the junction left unmatched. The germline V gene has CDR1 KGHSH and CDR2 LQKENI. For the CDR3, the DNA is TGTGCCAGCCTCGACAAGGGGGCAGACAATCAGCCCCAGCATTTT. Protein product: CASLDKGADNQPQHF.

The chain carries TRBV27 and TRBJ2-1; perhaps TRBD1 as D (5 bases). The CDR3 is 15 amino acids. Trimming took 4 bases from V and 4 from J, leaving 14 bases between them. CDR1 and CDR2 (germline): MNHEY, SMNVEV (reference sequence). In DNA, the CDR3 is TGTGCCAGCAGTTCCGACAGAGTCCTATACAATGAGCAGTTCTTC. It specifies CASSSDRVLYNEQFF.